This T cell receptor beta chain appears in the sequencing data of a study of CD8+CD57+ T cells in acquired aplastic anemia. There are 15 residues in the CDR3. Trimming removed 6 bases from V and 3 bases from J; junction bases left unmatched: 7. The V gene's germline CDR1 is MGHDK and CDR2 SYGVNS. According to the study, genomic DNA was the template for TCR beta VDJ and CDR3 profiling. TCRdb re-derived calls from the reads in MiXCR, one entry per CDR3 protein. The sample includes 450,000 to 600,000 distinct CDR3 sequences, around 33% of them seen just once. Sequencing was done on patients that had shown CD8+CD57+ cell expansion by flow cytometry.

This chain joins TRBV25-1 and TRBJ2-7; 11 nucleotides align to TRBD1. Sequenced: sorted CD4+, CD8+, or CD8+CD57+ T cells (not recorded which) from PBMCs. The source of this sequence is a human donor with aplastic anemia. CDR3 nucleotides: TGTGCCAGCAGAGTGACCGGGACAGGGGGCTACGAGCAGTACTTC. This encodes CASRVTGTGGYEQYF.